Listed here is a single T cell receptor (beta chain). With a much larger clone just one base away, this may be a read error. The data belong to a study of T-cell reconstitution after alpha-beta-depleted transplantation in children. Using unique molecular identifiers, the investigators prepared the TCRbeta library. TCRdb re-analysed the PCR reads in MiXCR, keeping a single row per CDR3 protein. This table holds a few hundred thousand distinct CDR3 sequences, approximately 9.9% found once. This CDR3 region has 16 residues. The V end lost 4 bases, the J end lost 4 bases, and 18 bases lay between the germline ends. Looked up from germline, CDR1 is SGHVS and CDR2 is FNYEAQ.

This receptor was obtained from a human donor who donated a stem cell graft to a child with SCID. The chain recombines TRBV7-6 with TRBJ2-3; tentatively, D is TRBD2 (6 bases). Sequencing used PBMCs from the stem cell graft donor, obtained from the stem cell graft. The CDR3 region has the DNA TGTGCCAGCAGCTCCCAGAGACCGGGGGTGTCAGATACGCAGTATTTT. Its protein is CASSSQRPGVSDTQYF.